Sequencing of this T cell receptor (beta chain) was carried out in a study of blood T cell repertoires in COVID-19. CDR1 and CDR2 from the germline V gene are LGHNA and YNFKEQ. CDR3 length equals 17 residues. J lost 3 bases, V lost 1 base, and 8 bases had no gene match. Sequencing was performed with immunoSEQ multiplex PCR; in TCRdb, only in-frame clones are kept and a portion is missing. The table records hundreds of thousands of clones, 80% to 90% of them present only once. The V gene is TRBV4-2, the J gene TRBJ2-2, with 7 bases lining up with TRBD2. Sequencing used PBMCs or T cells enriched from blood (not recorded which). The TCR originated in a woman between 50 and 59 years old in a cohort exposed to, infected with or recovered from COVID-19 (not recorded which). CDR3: CASSQAPSGADTGELFF. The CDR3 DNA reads TGTGCCAGCAGCCAAGCCCCTAGCGGAGCGGACACCGGGGAGCTGTTTTTT.